This entry describes one TCR beta chain. This table comes from immunoSEQ multiplex PCR, and its TCRdb copy is limited to in-frame clones, with some not included. This table has a few hundred thousand clones, 95% appearing once. This entry comes from a study of shared T cell receptors in the human thymus. Germline V gives CDR1 MDHEN, CDR2 SYDVKM. V gave up 3 bases and J gave up 9 bases; unmatched junction bases: 19. The CDR3 sequence is 18 residues long. The chain combines TRBV28 with TRBJ1-5; the match to TRBD1 covers 8 bases. This sequence originates from a human donor. Sequences were obtained from thymocytes. The CDR3 DNA reads TGTGCCAGCAGTTTTCGGGGTACCCTGACAGGGGAGTTATGGCCCCAGCATTTT. It specifies CASSFRGTLTGELWPQHF. Full variable domain (rest looked up from reference TRBV28 and TRBJ1-5): DVKVTQSSRYLVKRTGEKVFLECVQDMDHENMFWYRQDPGLGLRLIYFSYDVKMKEKGDIPEGYSVSREKKERFSLILESASTNQTSMYLCASSFRGTLTGELWPQHFGDGTRLSIL.